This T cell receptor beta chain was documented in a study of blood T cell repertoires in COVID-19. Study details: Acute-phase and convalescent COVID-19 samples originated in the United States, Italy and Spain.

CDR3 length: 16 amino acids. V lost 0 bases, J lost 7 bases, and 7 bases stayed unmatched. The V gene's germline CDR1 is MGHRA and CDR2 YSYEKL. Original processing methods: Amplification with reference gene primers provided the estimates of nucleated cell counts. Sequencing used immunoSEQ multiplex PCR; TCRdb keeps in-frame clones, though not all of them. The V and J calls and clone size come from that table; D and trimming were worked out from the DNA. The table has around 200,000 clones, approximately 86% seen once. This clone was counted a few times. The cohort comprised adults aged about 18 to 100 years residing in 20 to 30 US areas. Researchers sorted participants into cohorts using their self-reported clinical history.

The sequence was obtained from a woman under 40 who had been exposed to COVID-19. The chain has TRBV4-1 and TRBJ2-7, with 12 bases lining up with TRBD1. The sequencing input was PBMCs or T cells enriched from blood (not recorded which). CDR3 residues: CASSQDPGQGAREQYF. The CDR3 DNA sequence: TGCGCCAGCAGCCAAGACCCGGGACAGGGGGCAAGGGAGCAGTACTTC.